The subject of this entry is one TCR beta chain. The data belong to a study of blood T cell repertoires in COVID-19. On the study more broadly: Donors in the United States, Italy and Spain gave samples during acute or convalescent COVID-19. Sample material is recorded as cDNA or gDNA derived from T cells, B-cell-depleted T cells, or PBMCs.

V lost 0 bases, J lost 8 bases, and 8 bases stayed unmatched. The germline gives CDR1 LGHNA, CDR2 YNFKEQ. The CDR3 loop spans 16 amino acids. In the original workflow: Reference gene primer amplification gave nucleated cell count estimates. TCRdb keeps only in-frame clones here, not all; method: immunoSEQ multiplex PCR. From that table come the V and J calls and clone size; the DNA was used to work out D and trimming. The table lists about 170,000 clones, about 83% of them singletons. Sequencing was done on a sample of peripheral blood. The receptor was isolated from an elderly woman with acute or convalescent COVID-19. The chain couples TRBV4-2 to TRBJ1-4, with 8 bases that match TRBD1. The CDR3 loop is CASSQDPQGAREKLFF. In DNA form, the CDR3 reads TGTGCCAGCAGCCAAGATCCTCAGGGGGCGAGAGAAAAACTGTTTTTT.